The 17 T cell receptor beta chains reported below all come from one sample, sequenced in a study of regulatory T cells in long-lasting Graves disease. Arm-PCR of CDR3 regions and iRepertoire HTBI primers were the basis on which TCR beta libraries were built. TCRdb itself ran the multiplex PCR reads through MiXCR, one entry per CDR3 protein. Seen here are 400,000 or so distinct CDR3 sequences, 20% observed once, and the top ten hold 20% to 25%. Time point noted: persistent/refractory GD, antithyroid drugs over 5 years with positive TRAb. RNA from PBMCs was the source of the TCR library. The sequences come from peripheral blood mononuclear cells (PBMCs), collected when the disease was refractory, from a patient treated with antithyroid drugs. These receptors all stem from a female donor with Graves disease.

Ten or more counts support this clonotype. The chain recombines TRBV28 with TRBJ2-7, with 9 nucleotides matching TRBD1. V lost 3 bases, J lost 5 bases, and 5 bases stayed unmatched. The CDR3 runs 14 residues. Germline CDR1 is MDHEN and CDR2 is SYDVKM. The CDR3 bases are TGTGCCAGCAGTTTCCTCACAGGGGGCGACGAGCAGTACTTC. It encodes CASSFLTGGDEQYF.

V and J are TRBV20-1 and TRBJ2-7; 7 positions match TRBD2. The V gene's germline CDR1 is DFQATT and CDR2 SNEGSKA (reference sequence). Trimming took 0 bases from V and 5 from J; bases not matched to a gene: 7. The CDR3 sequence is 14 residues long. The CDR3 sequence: CSARDGAGRDEQYF. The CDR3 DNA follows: TGCAGTGCTAGAGATGGGGCAGGGAGGGACGAGCAGTACTTC.

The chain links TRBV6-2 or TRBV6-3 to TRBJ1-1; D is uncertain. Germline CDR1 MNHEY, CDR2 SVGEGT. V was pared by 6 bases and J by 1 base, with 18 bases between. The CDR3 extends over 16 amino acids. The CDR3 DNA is TGTGCCAGCAGCCCATGGGTCGCGGAGAGGAACACTGAAGCTTTCTTT. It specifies CASSPWVAERNTEAFF.

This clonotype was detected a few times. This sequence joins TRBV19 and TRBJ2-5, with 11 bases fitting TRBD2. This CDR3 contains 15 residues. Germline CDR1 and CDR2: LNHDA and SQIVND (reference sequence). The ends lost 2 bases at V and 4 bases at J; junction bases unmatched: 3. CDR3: CASSILAGGGETQYF. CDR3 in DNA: TGTGCCAGTAGTATACTAGCGGGAGGAGGAGAGACCCAGTACTTC. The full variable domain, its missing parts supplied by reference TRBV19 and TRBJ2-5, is DGGITQSPKYLFRKEGQNVTLSCEQNLNHDAMYWYRQDPGQGLRLIYYSQIVNDFQKGDIAEGYSVSREKKESFPLTVTSAQKNPTAFYLCASSILAGGGETQYFGPGTRLLVL.

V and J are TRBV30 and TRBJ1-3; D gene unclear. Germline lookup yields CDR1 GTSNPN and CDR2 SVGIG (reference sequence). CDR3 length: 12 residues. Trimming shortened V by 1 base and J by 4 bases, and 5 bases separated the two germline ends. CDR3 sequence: CAWSEQGNTIYF. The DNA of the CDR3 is TGTGCCTGGAGTGAGCAGGGAAACACCATATATTTT.

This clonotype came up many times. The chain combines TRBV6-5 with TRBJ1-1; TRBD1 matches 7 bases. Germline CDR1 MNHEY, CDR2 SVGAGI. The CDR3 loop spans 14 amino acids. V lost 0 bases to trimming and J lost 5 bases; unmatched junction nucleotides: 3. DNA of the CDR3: TGTGCCAGCAGTTACTCTTTGGGACAGACTGAAGCTTTCTTT. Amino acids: CASSYSLGQTEAFF.

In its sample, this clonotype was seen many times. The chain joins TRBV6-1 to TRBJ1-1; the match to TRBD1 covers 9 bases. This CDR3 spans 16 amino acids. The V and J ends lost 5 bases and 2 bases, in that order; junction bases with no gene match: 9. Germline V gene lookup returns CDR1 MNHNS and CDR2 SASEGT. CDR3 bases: TGTGCCAGCAGTATCCGGGACAGGGCTAGTAACACTGAAGCTTTCTTT. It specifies CASSIRDRASNTEAFF.

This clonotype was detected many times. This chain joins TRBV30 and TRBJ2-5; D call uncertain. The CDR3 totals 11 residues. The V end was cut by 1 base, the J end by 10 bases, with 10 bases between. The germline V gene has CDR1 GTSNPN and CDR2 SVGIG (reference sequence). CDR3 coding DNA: TGTGCCTGGAGTGGTAGTTCTGACCAGTACTTC. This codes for CAWSGSSDQYF.

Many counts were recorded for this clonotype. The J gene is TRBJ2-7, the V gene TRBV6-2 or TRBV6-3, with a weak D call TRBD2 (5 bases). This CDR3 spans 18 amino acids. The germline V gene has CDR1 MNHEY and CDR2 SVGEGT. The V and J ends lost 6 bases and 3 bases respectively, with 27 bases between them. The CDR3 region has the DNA TGTGCCAGCAGCCTCCGGCCGACAACTAGACGGTCGAACTACGAGCAGTACTTC. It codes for CASSLRPTTRRSNYEQYF.

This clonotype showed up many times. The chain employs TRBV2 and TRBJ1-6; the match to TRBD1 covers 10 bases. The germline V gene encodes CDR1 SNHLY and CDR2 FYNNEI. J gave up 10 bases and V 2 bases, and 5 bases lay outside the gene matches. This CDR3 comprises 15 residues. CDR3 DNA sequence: TGTGCCAGCAGTGAATGGGGGACAGGGGCCTCACCCCTCCACTTT. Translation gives CASSEWGTGASPLHF.

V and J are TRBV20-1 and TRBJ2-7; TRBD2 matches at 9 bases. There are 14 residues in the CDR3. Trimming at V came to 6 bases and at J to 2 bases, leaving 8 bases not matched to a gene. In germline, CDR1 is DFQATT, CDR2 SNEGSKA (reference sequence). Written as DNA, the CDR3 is TGCAGTGCCCTCGGCGGGAGGGGGCCCTACGAGCAGTACTTC. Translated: CSALGGRGPYEQYF.

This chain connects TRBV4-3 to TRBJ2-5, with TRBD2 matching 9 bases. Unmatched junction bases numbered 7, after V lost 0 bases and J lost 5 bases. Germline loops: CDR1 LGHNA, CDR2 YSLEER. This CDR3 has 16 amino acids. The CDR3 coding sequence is TGCGCCAGCAGCCAAGAGTTAGCGGGAGCCGGTGAGACCCAGTACTTC. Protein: CASSQELAGAGETQYF.

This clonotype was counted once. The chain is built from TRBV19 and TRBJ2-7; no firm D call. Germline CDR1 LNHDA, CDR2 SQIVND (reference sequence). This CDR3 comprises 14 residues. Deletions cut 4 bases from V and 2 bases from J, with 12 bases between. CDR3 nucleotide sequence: TGTGCCAGTAGTAAGTCAGTAACTACCTACGAGCAGTACTTC. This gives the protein CASSKSVTTYEQYF.

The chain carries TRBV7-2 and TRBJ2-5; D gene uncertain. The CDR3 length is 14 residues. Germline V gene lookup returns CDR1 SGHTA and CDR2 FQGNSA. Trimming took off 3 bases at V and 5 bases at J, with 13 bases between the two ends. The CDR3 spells CASSFFATGETQYF. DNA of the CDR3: TGTGCCAGCAGCTTTTTCGCGACTGGTGAGACCCAGTACTTC.

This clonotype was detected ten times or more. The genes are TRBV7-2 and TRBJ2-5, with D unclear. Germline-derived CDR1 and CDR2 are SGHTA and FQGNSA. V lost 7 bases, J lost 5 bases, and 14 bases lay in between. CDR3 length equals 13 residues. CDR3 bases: TGTGCCAGCAATTGGGGTGAAATGGAGACCCAGTACTTC. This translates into CASNWGEMETQYF.

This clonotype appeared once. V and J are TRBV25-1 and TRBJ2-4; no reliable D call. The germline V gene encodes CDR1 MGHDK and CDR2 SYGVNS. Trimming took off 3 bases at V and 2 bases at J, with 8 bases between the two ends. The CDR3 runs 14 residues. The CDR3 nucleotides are TGTGCCAGCAGTGAGGCAGGTTCCAAAAACATTCAGTACTTC. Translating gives CASSEAGSKNIQYF.

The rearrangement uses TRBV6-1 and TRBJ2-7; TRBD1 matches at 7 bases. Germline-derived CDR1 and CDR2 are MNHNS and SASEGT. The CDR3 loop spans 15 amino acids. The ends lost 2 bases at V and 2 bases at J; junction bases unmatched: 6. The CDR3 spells CASSEQGTEPYEQYF. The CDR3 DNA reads TGTGCCAGCAGTGAACAAGGGACAGAGCCCTACGAGCAGTACTTC.